This paragraph reports one T cell receptor beta chain. The antigen it recognizes is unknown. Base qualities were left out, and no much larger clone turns up one base away. In the prospective study, participants were roughly 18 to 100 years old, resided in about two dozen geographic areas of the United States, and were enrolled through a virtual design. In the prospective study, cohorts were assigned on the basis of participant-reported clinical history obtained from a screening survey and a study questionnaire. In the prospective study, mobile phlebotomists collected whole blood, serum and a nasopharyngeal or oropharyngeal swab from each participant. Additional blood draws and questionnaires over a 2-month period could optionally be provided by prospective study participants. Before DNA extraction, blood samples from the prospective study were shipped at room temperature or frozen. CDR3 length: 14 amino acids, cysteine to phenylalanine. Only the CDR3 region is kept as DNA, spanning 42 bases read in frame from base 1. The trim is 0 bases for V and 2 bases for J, with a gap of 9 bases between the germline ends. CDR1 and CDR2 (SGDLS, YYNGEE) derive from the germline V gene.

This entry belongs to a study of blood T cell repertoires in COVID-19 (dated by TCRdb to between 2020 and 2021). For the wider study: The collaborator samples originated in the United States, Italy and Spain and spanned the acute and convalescent phases of COVID-19. Subjects who had been exposed to COVID-19, were actively infected with it, or had recovered from it provided the deeply sampled blood TCRbeta repertoires that made up the dataset. Sample metadata almost always included a de-identified subject ID, COVID-19 status, age in years and sex. The repertoires were released in a freely available public database meant as a resource for research on the immune response to SARS-CoV-2. Where available, HLA class I and class II types were taken from metadata supplied by the sample provider and were not determined by assay-based typing. The samples were drawn from the first 160 participants of the ongoing ImmuneRACE study and from some 1,300 subjects provided by 6 global collaborators. The material from the prospective study consisted of cDNA or gDNA derived from T cells, B-cell-depleted T cells, or PBMCs. What the study reported, not specific to this receptor: How much clinical and demographic metadata was included differed by source and by participant, and the metadata was provided uncurated.

The immunoSEQ Assay, a bias-controlled multiplex PCR, was used to amplify TCRbeta CDR3 regions from genomic DNA. The source study handled its data this way. Nucleated cell counts per sample were estimated from amplification of reference gene primers within the assay. To quantify the absolute abundance of each unique TCRbeta CDR3 rearrangement, sequence reads were collapsed and filtered. For each sample, productive Simpson clonality was calculated by taking the square root of Simpson's diversity index across productive rearrangements. TCRdb mirrors the immuneACCESS table, restricted to in-frame sequences. Some clones are absent from its copies; in checked studies, under half trace to an unresolved V gene, and the reason for the others is unknown. From that table come the V and J calls and clone size; the DNA was used to work out D and trimming. The sample data list 140,000 or so clones, and around four fifths of these were observed just once. The ten biggest clones cover 3% to 3.5% of the sample.

The sample consisted of PBMCs or T cells enriched from blood (not recorded which). The source of this sequence is a woman aged 45 to 65 with acute COVID-19. This sequence uses TRBV9 and TRBJ2-7; D gene: possibly TRBD1, on 5 matching bases. The bases are TGTGCCAGCAGCGTAGCCTCAGGGCCCTACGAGCAGTACTTC. The encoded protein is CASSVASGPYEQYF.